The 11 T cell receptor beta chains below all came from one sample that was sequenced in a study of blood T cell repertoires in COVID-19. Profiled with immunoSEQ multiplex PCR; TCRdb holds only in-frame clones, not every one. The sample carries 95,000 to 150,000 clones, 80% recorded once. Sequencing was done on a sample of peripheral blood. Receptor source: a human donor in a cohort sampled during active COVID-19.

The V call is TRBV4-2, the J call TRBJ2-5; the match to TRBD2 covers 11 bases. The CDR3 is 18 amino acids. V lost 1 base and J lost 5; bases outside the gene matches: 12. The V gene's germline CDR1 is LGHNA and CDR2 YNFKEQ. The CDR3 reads CASSQAPTIAGGHETQYF. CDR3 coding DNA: TGTGCCAGCAGCCAAGCCCCAACGATAGCGGGAGGGCATGAGACCCAGTACTTC.

CDR3 coding DNA: TGTGCCAGCAGCTTAGAGACAGCAAGTAAGCCGTACTTC. This sequence encodes CASSLETASKPYF. The V and J genes are TRBV3-1 (or the pseudogene TRBV3-2) and TRBJ2-7; D may be TRBD1 (5 bases). This CDR3 is 13 amino acids long. Trimming shortened V by 5 bases and J by 12 bases, and 20 bases separated the two germline ends. Germline V gene data show CDR1 as LGHDT and CDR2 as YNNKEL (reference sequence).

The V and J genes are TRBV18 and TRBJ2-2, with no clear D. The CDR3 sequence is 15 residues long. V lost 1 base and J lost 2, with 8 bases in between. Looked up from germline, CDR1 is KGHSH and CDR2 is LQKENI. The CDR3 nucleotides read TGTGCCAGCTCACCACGCACAGTCAACACCGGGGAGCTGTTTTTT. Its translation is CASSPRTVNTGELFF.

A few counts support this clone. Written as DNA, the CDR3 is TGTGCCAGCAGTGTTAACAATCAGCCCCAGCATTTT. Translating gives CASSVNNQPQHF. The chain couples TRBV28 to TRBJ1-5, with D hard to call. The V and J ends lost 5 bases and 3 bases respectively, with 5 bases between them. The germline V gene encodes CDR1 MDHEN and CDR2 SYDVKM. This CDR3 comprises 12 residues.

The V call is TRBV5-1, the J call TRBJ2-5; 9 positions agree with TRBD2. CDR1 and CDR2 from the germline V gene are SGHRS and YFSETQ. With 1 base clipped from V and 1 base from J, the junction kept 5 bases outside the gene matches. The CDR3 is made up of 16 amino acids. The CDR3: CASSLSPAGGQETQYF. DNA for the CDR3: TGCGCCAGCAGCTTGAGTCCAGCGGGGGGCCAAGAGACCCAGTACTTC.

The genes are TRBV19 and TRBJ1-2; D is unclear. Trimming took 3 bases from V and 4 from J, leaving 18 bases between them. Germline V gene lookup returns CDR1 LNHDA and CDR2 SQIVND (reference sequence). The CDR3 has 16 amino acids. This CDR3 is CASSIDSGRPFYGYTF. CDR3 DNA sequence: TGTGCCAGTAGTATTGATAGCGGGAGACCGTTCTATGGCTACACCTTC.

The CDR3 sequence: CASSQGNEKLFF. DNA of the CDR3: TGTGCCAGCAGTCAGGGAAATGAAAAACTGTTTTTT. The V gene is TRBV12-3 or TRBV12-4, the J gene TRBJ1-4, with D tentatively TRBD1 (5 bases). The V end was cut by 5 bases, the J end by 5 bases, with 6 bases between. The CDR3 has 12 amino acids.

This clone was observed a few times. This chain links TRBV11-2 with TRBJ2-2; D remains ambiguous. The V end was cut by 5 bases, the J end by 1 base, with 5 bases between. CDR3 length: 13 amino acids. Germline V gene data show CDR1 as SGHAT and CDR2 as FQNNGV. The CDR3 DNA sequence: TGTGCCAGCAGCCCGAGGAACACCGGGGAGCTGTTTTTT. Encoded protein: CASSPRNTGELFF.

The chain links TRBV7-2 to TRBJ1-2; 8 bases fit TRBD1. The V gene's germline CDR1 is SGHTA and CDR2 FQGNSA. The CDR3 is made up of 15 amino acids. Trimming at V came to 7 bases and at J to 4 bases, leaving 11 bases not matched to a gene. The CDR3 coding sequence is TGTGCCAGCAACCAACCGGGACAGGCCTTCTATGGCTACACCTTC. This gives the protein CASNQPGQAFYGYTF.

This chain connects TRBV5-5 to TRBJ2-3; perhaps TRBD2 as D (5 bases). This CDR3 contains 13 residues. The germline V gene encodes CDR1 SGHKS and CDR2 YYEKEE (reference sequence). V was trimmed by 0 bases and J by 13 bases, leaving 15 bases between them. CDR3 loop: CASSLGTPPKEYF. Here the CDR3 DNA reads TGTGCCAGCAGCTTGGGGACTCCTCCAAAGGAGTATTTT.

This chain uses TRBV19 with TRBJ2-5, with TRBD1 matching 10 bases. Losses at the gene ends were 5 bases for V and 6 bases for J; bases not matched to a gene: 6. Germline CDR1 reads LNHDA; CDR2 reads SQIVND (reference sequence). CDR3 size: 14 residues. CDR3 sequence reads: CASSAGTGAKTQYF. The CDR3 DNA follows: TGTGCCAGTAGTGCCGGGACAGGGGCCAAGACCCAGTACTTC.